This record looks at one T cell receptor (beta chain) sequence and its context. Its specificity is not known. The TCR beta cDNA libraries carried unique molecular identifiers. TCRdb processed the PCR reads anew with MiXCR; each CDR3 protein has one entry. Counted here are a few hundred thousand distinct CDR3 sequences, 35% to 45% occurring once; the ten biggest clones make up roughly 8.2%. The sample comes from a study of post-analysis software for immune sequencing data. Looked up from germline, CDR1 is SGDLS and CDR2 is YYNGEE. The V segment lost 4 bases and the J segment 5 bases; nucleotides outside the gene matches: 9. This CDR3 has 15 residues. Study-wide results and caveats: Patients carried 4 or 5 TRBV segments more frequently than controls did, and TRBV5-6, TRBV5-1 and TRBV20-1 were among them.

The TCR originated in a girl between 2 and 10 years old with multiple sclerosis. The V gene is TRBV9, the J gene TRBJ1-5; 7 nucleotides align to TRBD1. The sequencing sample was made of blood. The CDR3 DNA follows: TGTGCCAGCAGCACGACCGGGACAGATGATCAGCCCCAGCATTTT. It translates to CASSTTGTDDQPQHF.